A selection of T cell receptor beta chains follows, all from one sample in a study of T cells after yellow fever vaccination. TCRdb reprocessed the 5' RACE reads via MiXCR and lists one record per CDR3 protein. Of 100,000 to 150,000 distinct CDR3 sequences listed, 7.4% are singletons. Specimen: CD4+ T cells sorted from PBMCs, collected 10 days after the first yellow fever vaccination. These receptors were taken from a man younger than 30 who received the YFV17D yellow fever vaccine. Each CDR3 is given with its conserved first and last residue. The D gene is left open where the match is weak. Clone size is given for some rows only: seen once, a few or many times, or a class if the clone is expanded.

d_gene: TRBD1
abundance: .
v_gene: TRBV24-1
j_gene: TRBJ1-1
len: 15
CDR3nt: TGTGCCACCAGTGATTTACGGACAGGGAGCACTGAAGCTTTCTTT
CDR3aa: CATSDLRTGSTEAFF

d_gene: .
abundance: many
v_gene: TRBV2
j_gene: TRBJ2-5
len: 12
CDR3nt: TGTGCCAGCAGGAAAGATCAAGAGACCCAGTACTTC
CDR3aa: CASRKDQETQYF

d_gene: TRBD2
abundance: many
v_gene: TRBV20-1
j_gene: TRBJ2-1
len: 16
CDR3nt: TGCAGTGCTAGAGCGGGAAGCGGGGGGTATGACAATGAGCAGTTCTTC
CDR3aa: CSARAGSGGYDNEQFF

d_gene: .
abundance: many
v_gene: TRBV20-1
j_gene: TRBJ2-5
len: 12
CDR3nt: TGCAGTGCTAGCGGGAGTTTCGAGACCCAGTACTTC
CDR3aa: CSASGSFETQYF

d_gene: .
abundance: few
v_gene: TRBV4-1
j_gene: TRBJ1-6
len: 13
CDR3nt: TGCGCCAGCAGCGAACAGTGGGATTCACCCCTCCACTTT
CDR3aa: CASSEQWDSPLHF

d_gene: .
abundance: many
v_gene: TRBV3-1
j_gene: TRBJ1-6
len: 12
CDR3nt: TGTGCCAGCAGCCAAAACAAAGGAATTCACCACTTT
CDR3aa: CASSQNKGIHHF

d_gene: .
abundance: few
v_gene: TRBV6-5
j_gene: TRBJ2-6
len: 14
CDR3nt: TGTGCCAGCAGTTACGCCTCTGGGGCCAACGTCCTGACTTTC
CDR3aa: CASSYASGANVLTF

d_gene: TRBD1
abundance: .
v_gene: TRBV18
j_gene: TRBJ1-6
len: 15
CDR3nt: TGTGCCAGCTCACCAGCCGGGACAGCCATTTCACCCCTCCACTTT
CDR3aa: CASSPAGTAISPLHF

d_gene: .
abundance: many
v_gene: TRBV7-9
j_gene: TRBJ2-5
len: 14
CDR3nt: TGTGCCAGCAGCTCCCGGGACAAACAAGAGACCCAGTACTTC
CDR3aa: CASSSRDKQETQYF

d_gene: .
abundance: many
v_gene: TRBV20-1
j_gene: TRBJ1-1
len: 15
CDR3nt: TGCAGTGCTAGGGGCAGCCGGGGTTTGAGCACTGAAGCTTTCTTT
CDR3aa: CSARGSRGLSTEAFF

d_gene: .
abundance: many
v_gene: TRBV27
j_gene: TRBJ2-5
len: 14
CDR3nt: TGTGCCAGCAGCCCCCGCCGACAGAGGGAGACCCAGTACTTC
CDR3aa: CASSPRRQRETQYF

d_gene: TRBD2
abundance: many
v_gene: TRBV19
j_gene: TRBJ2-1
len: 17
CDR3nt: TGTGCCAGTAGTATAGTCCCAGCGGGGGGGCGAGGGAATGAGCAGTTCTTC
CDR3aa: CASSIVPAGGRGNEQFF

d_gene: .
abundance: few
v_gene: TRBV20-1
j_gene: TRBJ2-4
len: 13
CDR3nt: TGCAGTGCTAGAAGAGGGCCTATGGGCACTCAGTACTTC
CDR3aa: CSARRGPMGTQYF

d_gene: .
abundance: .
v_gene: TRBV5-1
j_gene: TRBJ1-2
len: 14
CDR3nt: TGCGCCAGCAGCCTTGGAGACAGGAACTATGGCTACACCTTC
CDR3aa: CASSLGDRNYGYTF

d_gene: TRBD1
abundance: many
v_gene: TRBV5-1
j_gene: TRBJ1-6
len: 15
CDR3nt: TGCGCCAGCAGCTTGGAAGGGACAGGGGGTTCACCCCTCCACTTT
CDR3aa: CASSLEGTGGSPLHF

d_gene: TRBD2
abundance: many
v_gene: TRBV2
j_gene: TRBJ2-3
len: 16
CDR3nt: TGTGCCAGCAGTGAAGCTTTAGCGGGGGGCACAGATACGCAGTATTTT
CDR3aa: CASSEALAGGTDTQYF

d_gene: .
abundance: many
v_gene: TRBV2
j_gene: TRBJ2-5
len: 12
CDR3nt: TGTGCCAGCAGCCAGGGGACAGAGACCCAGTACTTC
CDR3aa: CASSQGTETQYF

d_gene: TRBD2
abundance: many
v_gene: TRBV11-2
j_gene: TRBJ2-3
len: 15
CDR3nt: TGTGCCAGCAGCTTAGGGACTAGCGGGGGAGATACGCAGTATTTT
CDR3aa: CASSLGTSGGDTQYF

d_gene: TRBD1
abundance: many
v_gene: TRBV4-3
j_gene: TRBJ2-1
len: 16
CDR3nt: TGCGCCAGCAGCCAATCGACAGGGGTTGGTCGGAATGAGCAGTTCTTC
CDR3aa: CASSQSTGVGRNEQFF

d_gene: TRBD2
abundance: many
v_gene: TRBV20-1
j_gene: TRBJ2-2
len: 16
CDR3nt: TGCAGTGCTGGGGCCCTAGCGGGGCTGAACACCGGGGAGCTGTTTTTT
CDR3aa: CSAGALAGLNTGELFF

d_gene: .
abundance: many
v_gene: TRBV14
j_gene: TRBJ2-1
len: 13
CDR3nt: TGTGCCAGCAGCCCGGCAGACTACAATGAGCAGTTCTTC
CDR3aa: CASSPADYNEQFF

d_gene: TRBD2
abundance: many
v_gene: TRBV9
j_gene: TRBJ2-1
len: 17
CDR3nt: TGTGCCAGCAGCGTAACGGTACTGGGGGGGGCCTACAATGAGCAGTTCTTC
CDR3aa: CASSVTVLGGAYNEQFF

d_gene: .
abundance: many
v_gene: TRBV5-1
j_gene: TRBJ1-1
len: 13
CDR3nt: TGCGCCAGCAGCTTGGGGACAGCGACTGAAGCTTTCTTT
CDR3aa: CASSLGTATEAFF

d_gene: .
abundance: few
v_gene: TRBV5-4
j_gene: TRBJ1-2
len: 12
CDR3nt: TGTGCCAGCACCGGGCGGGGCTATGGCTACACCTTC
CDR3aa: CASTGRGYGYTF

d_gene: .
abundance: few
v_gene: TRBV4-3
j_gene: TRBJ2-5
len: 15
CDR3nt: TGCGCCAGCAGCCAGAAGGGGGTAACCCCAGAGACCCAGTACTTC
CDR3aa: CASSQKGVTPETQYF

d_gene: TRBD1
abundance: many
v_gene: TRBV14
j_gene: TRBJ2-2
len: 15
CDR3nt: TGTGCCAGCAGCCAACAGGGGGCTATAGCCGGGGAGCTGTTTTTT
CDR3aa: CASSQQGAIAGELFF

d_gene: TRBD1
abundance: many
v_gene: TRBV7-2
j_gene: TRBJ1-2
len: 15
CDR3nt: TGTGCCAGCAGCTTAGAGGGACAGGGGATAGGAGGCTACACCTTC
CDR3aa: CASSLEGQGIGGYTF

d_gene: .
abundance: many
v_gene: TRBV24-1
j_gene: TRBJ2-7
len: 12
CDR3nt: TGTGTCCCCACAACAGTGCCCAACGAGCAGTACTTC
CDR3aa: CVPTTVPNEQYF

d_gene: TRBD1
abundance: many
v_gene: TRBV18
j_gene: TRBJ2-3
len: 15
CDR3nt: TGTGCCAGCTCGACCGGGACAGGGGGAACAGATACGCAGTATTTT
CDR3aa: CASSTGTGGTDTQYF

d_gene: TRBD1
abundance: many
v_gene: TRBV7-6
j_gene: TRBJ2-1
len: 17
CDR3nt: TGTGCCAGCAGCTTCTATGCCGGGACAGGGGCAGGGAATGAGCAGTTCTTC
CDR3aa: CASSFYAGTGAGNEQFF

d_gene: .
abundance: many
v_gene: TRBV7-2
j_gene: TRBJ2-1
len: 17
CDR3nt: TGTGCCAGCAGCCGTCCAATCGTACTGAGCTCCTACAATGAGCAGTTCTTC
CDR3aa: CASSRPIVLSSYNEQFF

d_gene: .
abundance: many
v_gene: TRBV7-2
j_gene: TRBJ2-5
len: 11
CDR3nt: TGTGCCAGCAGCTCTCGATCGGCCCAGTACTTC
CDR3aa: CASSSRSAQYF

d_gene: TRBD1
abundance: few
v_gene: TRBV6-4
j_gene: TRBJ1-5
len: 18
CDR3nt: TGTGCCAGCAGTGACTACCCTCAGGGACAGGGGATCAATCAGCCCCAGCATTTT
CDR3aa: CASSDYPQGQGINQPQHF

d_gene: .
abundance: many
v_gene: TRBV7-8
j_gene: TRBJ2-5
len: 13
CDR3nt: TGTGCCAGCAGCTACGCGGCCCAAGAGACCCAGTACTTC
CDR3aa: CASSYAAQETQYF

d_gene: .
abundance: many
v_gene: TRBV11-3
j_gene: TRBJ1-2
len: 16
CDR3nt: TGTGCCAGCAGCCGGGGTCAGTGGGTAGCGAACTATGGCTACACCTTC
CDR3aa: CASSRGQWVANYGYTF

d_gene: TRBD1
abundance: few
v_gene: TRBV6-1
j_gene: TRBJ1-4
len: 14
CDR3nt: TGTGCCAGCAGTCCCGGGACAGCTAATGAAAAACTGTTTTTT
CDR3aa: CASSPGTANEKLFF

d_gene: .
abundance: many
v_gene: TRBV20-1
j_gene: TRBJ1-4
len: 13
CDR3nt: TGCAGTGCTAGAGCCGTGAGGGGGGAAAAACTGTTTTTT
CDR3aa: CSARAVRGEKLFF

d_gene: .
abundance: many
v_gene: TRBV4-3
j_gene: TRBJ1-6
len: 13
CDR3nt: TGCGCCAGCAGCCAAGAGGCCAATTCACCCCTCCACTTT
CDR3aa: CASSQEANSPLHF

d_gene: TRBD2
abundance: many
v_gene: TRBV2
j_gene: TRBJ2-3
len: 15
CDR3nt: TGTGCCAGCAGCGCCGGGACTAGAGCCACAGATACGCAGTATTTT
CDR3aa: CASSAGTRATDTQYF

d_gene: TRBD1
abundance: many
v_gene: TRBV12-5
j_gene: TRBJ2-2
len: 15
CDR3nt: TGTGCTAGTGGTTCCGTGACAGGGCGGACCGGGGAGCTGTTTTTT
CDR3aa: CASGSVTGRTGELFF

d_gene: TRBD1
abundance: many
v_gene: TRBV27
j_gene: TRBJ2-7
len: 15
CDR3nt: TGTGCCAGCACCCGAGGGACAGGTAAAGTCGCCGAGCAGTACTTC
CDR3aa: CASTRGTGKVAEQYF

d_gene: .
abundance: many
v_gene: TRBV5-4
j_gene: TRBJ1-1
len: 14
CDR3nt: TGTGCCAGCAGCACACGATCGGGCGACACTGAAGCTTTCTTT
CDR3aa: CASSTRSGDTEAFF

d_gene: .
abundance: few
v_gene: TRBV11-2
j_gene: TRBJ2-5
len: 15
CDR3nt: TGTGCCAGCCTTCGACCGGGGTCGAGGAAAGAGACCCAGTACTTC
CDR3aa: CASLRPGSRKETQYF

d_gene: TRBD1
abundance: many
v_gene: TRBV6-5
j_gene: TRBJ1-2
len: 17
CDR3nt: TGTGCCAGCAGCTCGACCGGGACAGGGGGCGGTAACTATGGCTACACCTTC
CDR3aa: CASSSTGTGGGNYGYTF

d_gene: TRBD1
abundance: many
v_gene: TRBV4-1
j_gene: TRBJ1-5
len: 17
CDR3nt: TGCGCCAGCAGCCAAGATTCCGGGACAGGGGTATTACAGCCCCAGCATTTT
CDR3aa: CASSQDSGTGVLQPQHF

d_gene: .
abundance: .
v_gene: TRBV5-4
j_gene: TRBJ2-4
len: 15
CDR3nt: TGTGCCAGCAGCTTGGTTCCGGCGGATTGGTCGGTTCAGTACTTC
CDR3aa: CASSLVPADWSVQYF

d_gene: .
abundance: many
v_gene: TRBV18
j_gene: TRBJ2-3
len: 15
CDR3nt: TGTGCCAGCTCACCGAGGGCTTCCCTTTCAGATACGCAGTATTTT
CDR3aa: CASSPRASLSDTQYF

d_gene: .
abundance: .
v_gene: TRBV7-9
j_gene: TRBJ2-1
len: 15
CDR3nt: TGTGCCAGCAGCTTAGCGCTAGTCCCCGGGGATGAGCAGTTCTTC
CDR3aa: CASSLALVPGDEQFF

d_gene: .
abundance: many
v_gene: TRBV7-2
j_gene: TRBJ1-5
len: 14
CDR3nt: TGTGCCAGCTCTAAGGGGGGGAGCAATCAGCCCCAGCATTTT
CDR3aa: CASSKGGSNQPQHF

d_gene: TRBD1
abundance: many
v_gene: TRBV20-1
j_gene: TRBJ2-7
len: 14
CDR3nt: TGCAGTGCTTTAAGAAGACAGGGCACCTACGAGCAGTACTTC
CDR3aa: CSALRRQGTYEQYF

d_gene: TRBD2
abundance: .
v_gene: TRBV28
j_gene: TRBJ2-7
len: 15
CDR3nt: TGTGCCAGCAGTTTAGTTCGGCGGGGGATCAACGAGCAGTACTTC
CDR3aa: CASSLVRRGINEQYF

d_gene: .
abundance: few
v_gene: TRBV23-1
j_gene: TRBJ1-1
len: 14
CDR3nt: TGCGCCAGCAGTCAGACTGAGAGGGGCCCTGAAGCTTTCTTT
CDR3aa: CASSQTERGPEAFF

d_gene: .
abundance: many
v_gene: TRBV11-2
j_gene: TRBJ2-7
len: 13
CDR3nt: TGTGCCAGCAGCTTAGTGGAAGGGAACGAGCAGTACTTC
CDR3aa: CASSLVEGNEQYF

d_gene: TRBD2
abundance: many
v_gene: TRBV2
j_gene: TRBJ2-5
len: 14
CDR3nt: TGTGCCAGCAGCTTCGGGAGGGTCCCAGAGACCCAGTACTTC
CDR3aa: CASSFGRVPETQYF

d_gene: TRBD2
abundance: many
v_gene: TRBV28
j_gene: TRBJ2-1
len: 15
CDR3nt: TGTGCCAGCAACCCTACTAGCGGGGGATACAATGAGCAGTTCTTC
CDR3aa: CASNPTSGGYNEQFF

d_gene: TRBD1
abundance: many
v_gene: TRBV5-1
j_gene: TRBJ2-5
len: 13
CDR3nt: TGCGCCAGCCGGGCCGAGGGGGCAGAGACCCAGTACTTC
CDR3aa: CASRAEGAETQYF

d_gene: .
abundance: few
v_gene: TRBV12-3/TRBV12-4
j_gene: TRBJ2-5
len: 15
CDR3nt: TGTGCCAGCAGTAAAATACAGGGAGGCCAAGAGACCCAGTACTTC
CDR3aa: CASSKIQGGQETQYF

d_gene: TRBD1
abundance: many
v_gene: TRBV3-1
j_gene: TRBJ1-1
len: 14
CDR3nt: TGTGCCAGCAGCCAACGACAGGGCGGCACTGAAGCTTTCTTT
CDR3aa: CASSQRQGGTEAFF

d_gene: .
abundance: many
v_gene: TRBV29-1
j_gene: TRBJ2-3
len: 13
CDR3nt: TGCAGCACTCCGGTAGGGCCGGAAGATACGCAGTATTTT
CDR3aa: CSTPVGPEDTQYF

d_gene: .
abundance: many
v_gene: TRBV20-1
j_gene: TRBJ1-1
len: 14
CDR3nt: TGCAGTGCTGGACCCTCAGATGAGAACACTGAAGCTTTCTTT
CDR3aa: CSAGPSDENTEAFF